The 18 T cell receptor beta chains below all came from one sample that was sequenced in a study of blood T cell repertoires in COVID-19. The data were produced by immunoSEQ multiplex PCR, yet TCRdb's version contains in-frame clones alone and is incomplete. This table has around 170,000 clones, 85% to 90% appearing once. Sequenced sample: peripheral blood. These receptors all stem from a woman aged 25-40 years with active or convalescent COVID-19.

The V gene is TRBV6-5, the J gene TRBJ1-2; 7 bases fit TRBD1. CDR1 is MNHEY, CDR2 SVGAGI, per germline. With 6 bases clipped from V and 8 bases from J, the junction kept 9 bases outside the gene matches. This CDR3 region has 13 residues. CDR3 protein: CASSERQGLGYTF. CDR3 nucleotide sequence: TGTGCCAGCAGCGAGCGACAGGGCCTAGGCTACACCTTC.

The chain is built from TRBV6-1 and TRBJ1-6; tentatively, D is TRBD1 (5 bases). The CDR3 totals 15 residues. Deletions cut 2 bases from V and 10 bases from J, with 15 bases between. The germline V gene encodes CDR1 MNHNS and CDR2 SASEGT. DNA for the CDR3: TGTGCCAGCAGTGAATCGTTTATCAGGGTCTCACCCCTCCACTTT. Residues: CASSESFIRVSPLHF.

V is TRBV28 and J is TRBJ2-1; possible D gene TRBD2, 6 bases. The CDR3 covers 17 residues. The germline V gene encodes CDR1 MDHEN and CDR2 SYDVKM. Trimming left V 2 bases short and J 6 bases short, with 20 bases between. The CDR3: CASSLPRRELLRNEQFF. The CDR3 coding sequence is TGTGCCAGCAGTTTACCCCGCCGGGAGCTATTGCGCAATGAGCAGTTCTTC.

This chain uses TRBV12-5 with TRBJ1-5; D possibly corresponds to TRBD1 (5 bases). The V end was cut by 6 bases, the J end by 5 bases, with 20 bases between. This CDR3 region has 16 residues. Germline V lookup: CDR1 LGHNT, CDR2 FRNRAP. The CDR3 bases are TGTGCTAGTGGCTATGTACGGGGGATTAATTATCAGCCCCAGCATTTT. Translation gives CASGYVRGINYQPQHF.

This clone was observed a few times. This chain uses TRBV5-1 with TRBJ1-2, with TRBD1 matching 10 bases. Germline loops: CDR1 SGHRS, CDR2 YFSETQ. Trimming removed 4 bases from V and 2 bases from J; junction bases left unmatched: 11. The CDR3 runs to 17 residues. The CDR3 DNA follows: TGCGCCAGCAGCCTTGCTGGGCCGGGACAGGGGAACTATGGCTACACCTTC. This gives the protein CASSLAGPGQGNYGYTF.

CDR3 loop: CASRSGTGEIPLHF. CDR3 nucleotides: TGTGCCAGCAGGTCCGGGACAGGGGAGATCCCCCTCCACTTT. The chain carries TRBV7-9 and TRBJ1-6, with 10 bases that match TRBD1. The CDR3 length is 14 residues. V shed 6 bases and J 13 bases; nucleotides not matched to a gene: 9. From germline, CDR1 is SEHNR and CDR2 FQNEAQ (reference sequence). Full variable domain (remainder filled in from reference TRBV7-9 and TRBJ1-6): DTGVSQNPRHKITKRGQNVTFRCDPISEHNRLYWYRQTLGQGPEFLTYFQNEAQLEKSRLLSDRFSAERPKGSFSTLEIQRTEQGDSAMYLCASRSGTGEIPLHFGNGTRLTVT.

V gene TRBV19 combines with J gene TRBJ1-4, with TRBD1 matching 7 bases. Germline trimming cut 9 bases from V and 8 bases from J; bases unmatched to any gene: 6. In germline, CDR1 is LNHDA, CDR2 SQIVND (reference sequence). The CDR3 length is 12 residues. The CDR3 loop is CASTGTVEKLFF. CDR3 nucleotide sequence: TGTGCCAGCACCGGGACAGTCGAAAAACTGTTTTTT.

The chain carries TRBV7-9 and TRBJ1-5; D not resolved. This CDR3 has 16 amino acids. The V end lost 3 bases, the J end lost 2 bases, and 14 bases lay between the germline ends. In germline, CDR1 is SEHNR, CDR2 FQNEAQ (reference sequence). CDR3 nucleotides: TGTGCCAGCAGCTTCCAGTCCCCGAGCGGCAATCAGCCCCAGCATTTT. This translates into CASSFQSPSGNQPQHF.

J is TRBJ1-2 and V is TRBV2; the D gene is possibly TRBD1 (5 bases). Trimming removed 1 base from V and 4 bases from J, with 10 bases in between. The CDR3 loop spans 14 amino acids. CDR1 and CDR2 (germline): SNHLY, FYNNEI. CDR3 bases: TGTGCCAGCAGTGAAGTCGGGGGAGGCTATGGCTACACCTTC. As protein: CASSEVGGGYGYTF.

J is TRBJ1-6 and V is TRBV14; perhaps TRBD1 as D (6 bases). Trimming took off 2 bases at V and 9 bases at J, with 20 bases between the two ends. CDR3 length equals 17 residues. Looked up from germline, CDR1 is SGHDN and CDR2 is FVKESK. The CDR3 loop is CASSQRLRAGVGSPLHF. CDR3 nucleotides: TGTGCCAGCAGCCAACGTCTGCGCGCAGGGGTAGGTTCACCCCTCCACTTT.

This chain connects TRBV13 to TRBJ1-2; D call uncertain. Between the trimmed V and J ends, which lost 1 base and 0 bases, there was a span of 9 bases. The germline CDR1 and CDR2 sequences are PRHDT and FYEKMQ (reference sequence). There are 15 residues in the CDR3. The CDR3 region has the DNA TGTGCCAGCAGCTTAGACTCCGGGACTAACTATGGCTACACCTTC. Its translation is CASSLDSGTNYGYTF.

This clone was seen a handful of times. The J gene is TRBJ2-7, the V gene TRBV11-2, with 7 bases identical to TRBD2. Germline CDR1 is SGHAT and CDR2 is FQNNGV. This CDR3 spans 14 amino acids. Trimming cost V 4 bases and J 9 bases; bases outside gene matches: 12. CDR3 in DNA: TGTGCCAGCAGCTCCTCCGGGAGGAGGGCCTGGCAGTACTTC. Residues: CASSSSGRRAWQYF.

V gene TRBV18 combines with J gene TRBJ1-2; 9 bases map to TRBD1. Trimming took 3 bases from V and 8 from J; bases not matched to a gene: 13. This CDR3 contains 16 residues. Germline V gene data show CDR1 as KGHSH and CDR2 as LQKENI. The CDR3 loop is CASSPNPGQGLGGYTF. The DNA of the CDR3 is TGTGCCAGCTCACCTAATCCGGGACAGGGCCTAGGGGGCTACACCTTC.

The rearrangement links TRBV4-1 to TRBJ1-1; D is undetermined. V lost 0 bases and J lost 3, with 5 bases in between. CDR1 and CDR2 from the germline V gene are MGHRA and YSYEKL. This CDR3 comprises 13 residues. CDR3 sequence reads: CASSQDTDTEAFF. The DNA for the CDR3 is TGCGCCAGCAGCCAAGACACGGACACTGAAGCTTTCTTT.

The rearrangement uses TRBV2 and TRBJ1-6; TRBD1 matches 7 bases. The CDR3 sequence is 15 residues long. Germline assignment: CDR1 SNHLY and CDR2 FYNNEI. V lost 3 bases to trimming and J lost 9 bases; unmatched junction nucleotides: 8. CDR3 sequence (DNA): TGTGCCAGCAGTGACCGTGACAGGGAGGTTTCACCCCTCCACTTT. Its protein product is CASSDRDREVSPLHF.

This clone appeared a single time. The chain couples TRBV30 to TRBJ1-3, with D possibly matching TRBD1 (5 bases). The germline CDR1 and CDR2 sequences are GTSNPN and SVGIG (reference sequence). This CDR3 has 15 amino acids. With 4 bases removed from V and 4 bases from J, the gap between germline ends came to 17 bases. The CDR3 sequence: CAWNTGTVFGNTIYF. CDR3 in DNA: TGTGCCTGGAACACCGGGACTGTTTTCGGAAACACCATATATTTT.

This clone was found many times. V gene TRBV29-1 combines with J gene TRBJ1-5; 7 positions match TRBD1. CDR1 is SQVTM, CDR2 ANQGSEA, per germline. The CDR3 contains 13 residues. Germline trimming cut 5 bases from V and 6 bases from J; bases unmatched to any gene: 7. The CDR3 nucleotides are TGCAGCGTTACAGACAGGGACAGTCAGCCCCAGCATTTT. Its translation: CSVTDRDSQPQHF.

The J gene is TRBJ2-7, the V gene TRBV6-5, with 7 bases identical to TRBD1. There are 14 residues in the CDR3. V gave up 5 bases and J gave up 2 bases; unmatched junction bases: 6. Germline V CDR1 and CDR2: MNHEY, SVGAGI. The CDR3 sequence is CASSPRQGTYEQYF. The CDR3 nucleotides read TGTGCCAGCAGTCCCCGACAGGGAACCTACGAGCAGTACTTC.